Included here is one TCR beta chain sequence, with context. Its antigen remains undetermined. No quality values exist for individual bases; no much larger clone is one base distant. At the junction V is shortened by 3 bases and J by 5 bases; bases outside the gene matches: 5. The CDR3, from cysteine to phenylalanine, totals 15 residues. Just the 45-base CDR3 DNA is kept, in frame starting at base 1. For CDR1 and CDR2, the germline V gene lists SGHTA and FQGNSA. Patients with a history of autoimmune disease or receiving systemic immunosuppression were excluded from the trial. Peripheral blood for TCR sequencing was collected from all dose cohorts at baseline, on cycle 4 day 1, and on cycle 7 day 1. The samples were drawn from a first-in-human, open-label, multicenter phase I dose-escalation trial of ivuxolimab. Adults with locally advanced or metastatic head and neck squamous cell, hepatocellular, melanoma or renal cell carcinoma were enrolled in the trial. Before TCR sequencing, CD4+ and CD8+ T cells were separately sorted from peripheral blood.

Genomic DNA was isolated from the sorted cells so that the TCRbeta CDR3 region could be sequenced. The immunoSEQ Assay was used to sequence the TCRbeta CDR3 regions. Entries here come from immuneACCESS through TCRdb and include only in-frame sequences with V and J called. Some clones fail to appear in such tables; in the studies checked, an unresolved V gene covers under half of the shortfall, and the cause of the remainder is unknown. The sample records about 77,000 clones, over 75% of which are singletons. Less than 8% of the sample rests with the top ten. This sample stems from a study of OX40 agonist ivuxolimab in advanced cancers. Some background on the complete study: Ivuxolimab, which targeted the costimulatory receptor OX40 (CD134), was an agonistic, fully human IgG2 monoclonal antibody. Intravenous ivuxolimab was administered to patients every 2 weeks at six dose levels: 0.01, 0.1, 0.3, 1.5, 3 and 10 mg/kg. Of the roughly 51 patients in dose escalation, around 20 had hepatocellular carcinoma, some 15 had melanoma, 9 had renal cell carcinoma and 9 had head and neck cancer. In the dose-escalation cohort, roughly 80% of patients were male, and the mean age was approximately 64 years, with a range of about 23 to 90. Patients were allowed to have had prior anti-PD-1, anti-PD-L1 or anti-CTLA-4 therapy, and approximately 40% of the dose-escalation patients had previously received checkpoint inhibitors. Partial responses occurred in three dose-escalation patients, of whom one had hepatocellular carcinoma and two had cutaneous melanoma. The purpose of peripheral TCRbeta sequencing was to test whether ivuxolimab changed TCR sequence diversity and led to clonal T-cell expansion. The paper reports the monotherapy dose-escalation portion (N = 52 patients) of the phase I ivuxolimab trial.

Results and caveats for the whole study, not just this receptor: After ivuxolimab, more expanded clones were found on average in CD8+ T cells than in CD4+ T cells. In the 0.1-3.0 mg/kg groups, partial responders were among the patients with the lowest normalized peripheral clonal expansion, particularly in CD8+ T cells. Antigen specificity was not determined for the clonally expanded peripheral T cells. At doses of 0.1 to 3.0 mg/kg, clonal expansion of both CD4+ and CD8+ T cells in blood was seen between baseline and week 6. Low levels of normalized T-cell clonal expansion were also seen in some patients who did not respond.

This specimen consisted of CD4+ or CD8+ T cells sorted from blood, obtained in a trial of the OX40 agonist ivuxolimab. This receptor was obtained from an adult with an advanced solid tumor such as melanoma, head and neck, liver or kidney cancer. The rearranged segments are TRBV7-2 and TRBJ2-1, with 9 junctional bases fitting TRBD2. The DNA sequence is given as TGTGCCAGCAGCTTTAGACTAGCGGAAAACAATGAGCAGTTCTTC. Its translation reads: CASSFRLAENNEQFF.